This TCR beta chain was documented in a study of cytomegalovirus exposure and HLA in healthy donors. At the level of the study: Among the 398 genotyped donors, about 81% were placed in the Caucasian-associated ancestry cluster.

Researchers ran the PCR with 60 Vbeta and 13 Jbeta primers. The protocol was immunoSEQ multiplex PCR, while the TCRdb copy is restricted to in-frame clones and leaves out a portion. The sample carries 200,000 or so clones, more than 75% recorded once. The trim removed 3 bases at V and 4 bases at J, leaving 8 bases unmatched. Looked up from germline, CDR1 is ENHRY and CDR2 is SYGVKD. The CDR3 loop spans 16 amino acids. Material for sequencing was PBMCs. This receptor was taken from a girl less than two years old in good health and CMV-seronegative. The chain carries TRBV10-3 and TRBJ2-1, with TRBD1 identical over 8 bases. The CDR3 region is CAISELLQGAYNEQFF. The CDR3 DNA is TGTGCCATCAGTGAACTCCTCCAGGGGGCATACAATGAGCAGTTCTTC.